This T cell receptor beta chain comes out of a study of shared clonotypes between healthy human individuals. Study conclusions and caveats: Researchers sampled blood only, noting tissue repertoires likely differ.

A word on this clone: Its antigen is still unknown.

Germline loops: CDR1 MDHEN, CDR2 SYDVKM. This CDR3 is built from 15 residues. Trimming shortened V by 7 bases and J by 4 bases, and 17 bases separated the two germline ends. Terminally differentiated effector memory CD45RA+ cells were excluded from the naive CD8 cells, which were CD45RO-negative and positively selected for CCR7. The study enrolled healthy HIV-negative adults without recent acute infections or vaccinations as donors. Investigators spread the genomic DNA of each subset evenly over several immunoSEQ plates. The protocol was immunoSEQ multiplex PCR, while the TCRdb copy is restricted to in-frame clones and leaves out a portion. This repertoire shows under 1 million clones, 96% found once; its top ten account for about 0.21%.

The chain links TRBV28 to TRBJ1-5; unclear D gene. The receptor was isolated from a man aged 25 to 40 in good health. What was sequenced was naive CD8+ T cells sorted from blood. The CDR3 sequence is CASTLLPQWNQPQHF. CDR3 nucleotides: TGTGCCAGCACTCTACTTCCCCAATGGAATCAGCCCCAGCATTTT. The full variable domain, completed using reference TRBV28 and TRBJ1-5, is DVKVTQSSRYLVKRTGEKVFLECVQDMDHENMFWYRQDPGLGLRLIYFSYDVKMKEKGDIPEGYSVSREKKERFSLILESASTNQTSMYLCASTLLPQWNQPQHFGDGTRLSIL.